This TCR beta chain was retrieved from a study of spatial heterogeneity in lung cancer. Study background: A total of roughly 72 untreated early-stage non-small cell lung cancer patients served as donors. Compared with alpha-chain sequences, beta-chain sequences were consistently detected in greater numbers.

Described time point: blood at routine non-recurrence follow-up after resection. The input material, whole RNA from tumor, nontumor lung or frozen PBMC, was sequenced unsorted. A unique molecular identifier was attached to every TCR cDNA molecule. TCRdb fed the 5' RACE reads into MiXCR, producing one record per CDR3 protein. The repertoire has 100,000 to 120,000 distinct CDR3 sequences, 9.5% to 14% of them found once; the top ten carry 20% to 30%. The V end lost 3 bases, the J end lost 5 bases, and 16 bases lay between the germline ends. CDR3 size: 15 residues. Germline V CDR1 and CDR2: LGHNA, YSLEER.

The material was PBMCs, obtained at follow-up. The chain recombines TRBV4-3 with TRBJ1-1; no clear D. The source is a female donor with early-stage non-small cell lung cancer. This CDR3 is CASSQADFSRTEAFF. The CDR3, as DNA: TGCGCCAGCAGCCAGGCCGATTTTTCTCGGACTGAAGCTTTCTTT.